This T cell receptor (beta chain) derives from a study of T-cell memory formation after mild COVID-19. Across the whole study: Each donor largely had its own TCR clusters.

Employing constant-segment primers, 5'RACE generated TCR alpha and TCR beta cDNA libraries bearing sample barcodes and UMIs. TCRdb analysed the 5' RACE reads with MiXCR anew, one entry per CDR3 protein. The repertoire holds about 60,000 distinct CDR3 sequences, with 10% to 15% as singletons. This clonotype was found many times. The source of this sequence is a man aged 18 to 30 who had mild COVID-19 (a few samples of this study predate the infection). Cell type and time point are not known. Specimen: PBMCs or a T cell subset sorted from them (not recorded which).

For the CDR3, the DNA is TGTGCCAGCAGCTTAGGGCAGTACCTAGCCAAAAACATTCAGTACTTC. Amino acids: CASSLGQYLAKNIQYF. The chain joins TRBV7-9 to TRBJ2-4; D uncertain. The CDR3 is 16 residues long. Germline-derived CDR1 and CDR2 are SEHNR and FQNEAQ (reference sequence). V lost 1 base and J 0 bases, leaving 10 bases between the germline ends.